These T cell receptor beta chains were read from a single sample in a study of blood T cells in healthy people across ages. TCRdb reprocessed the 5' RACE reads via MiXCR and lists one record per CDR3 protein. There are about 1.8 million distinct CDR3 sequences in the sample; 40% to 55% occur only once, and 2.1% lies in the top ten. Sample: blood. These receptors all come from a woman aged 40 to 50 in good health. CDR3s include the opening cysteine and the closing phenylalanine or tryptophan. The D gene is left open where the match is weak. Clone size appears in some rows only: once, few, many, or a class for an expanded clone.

cdr3_nt: TGTGCCAGCAGCCCCCCGGGCTCCCATTCCAATGAGCAGTTCTTC; cdr3_aa: CASSPPGSHSNEQFF; d_call: -; clone_size: few; j_call: TRBJ2-1; v_call: TRBV11-2
cdr3_nt: TGTGCCAGCAGTTTATTCCGGGTTAAGAGTGAGCAGTACTTC; cdr3_aa: CASSLFRVKSEQYF; d_call: -; clone_size: few; j_call: TRBJ2-4; v_call: TRBV28
cdr3_nt: TGTGCCAGCAGCAGCGGGACTGCGGGAAACAATAAGCAGTTCTTC; cdr3_aa: CASSSGTAGNNKQFF; d_call: TRBD2; clone_size: -; j_call: TRBJ2-1; v_call: TRBV2
cdr3_nt: TGTGCCAGCAGCTCGGGACTAGCGGGGTACACAGATACGCAGTATTTT; cdr3_aa: CASSSGLAGYTDTQYF; d_call: TRBD2; clone_size: -; j_call: TRBJ2-3; v_call: TRBV7-3
cdr3_nt: TGTGCCAGCAGCAGTTTAGGACGTGGACAGGAGGATTCACCCCTCCACTTT; cdr3_aa: CASSSLGRGQEDSPLHF; d_call: TRBD1; clone_size: -; j_call: TRBJ1-6; v_call: TRBV5-6
cdr3_nt: TGCAGCGTTTCCTTCGGTGGGACACTGAACACTGAAGCTTTCTTT; cdr3_aa: CSVSFGGTLNTEAFF; d_call: -; clone_size: -; j_call: TRBJ1-1; v_call: TRBV29-1
cdr3_nt: TGTGCCAGCAGTTTATGGGGGGCGCGGAACTATGGCTACACCTTC; cdr3_aa: CASSLWGARNYGYTF; d_call: -; clone_size: -; j_call: TRBJ1-2; v_call: TRBV28
cdr3_nt: TGCAGTGCTAGAGGGACTAGCGGGGGAGCGTTCAATGAGCAGTTCTTC; cdr3_aa: CSARGTSGGAFNEQFF; d_call: TRBD2; clone_size: few; j_call: TRBJ2-1; v_call: TRBV20-1
cdr3_nt: TGTGCCAGCAGTCGGGTTACAGGGGACTATGGCTACACCTTC; cdr3_aa: CASSRVTGDYGYTF; d_call: TRBD1; clone_size: -; j_call: TRBJ1-2; v_call: TRBV6-2/TRBV6-3
cdr3_nt: TGTGCCAGCAGCCTGAGGGGAGGACCCCTTGAGCAGTTCTTC; cdr3_aa: CASSLRGGPLEQFF; d_call: -; clone_size: -; j_call: TRBJ2-1; v_call: TRBV13
cdr3_nt: TGTGCTAGTGGTTTGGGGACAGGGAGGGACTATGGCTACACCTTC; cdr3_aa: CASGLGTGRDYGYTF; d_call: TRBD1; clone_size: -; j_call: TRBJ1-2; v_call: TRBV12-5
cdr3_nt: TGTGCCAGCAGTGAAATTGGTGGGGGACTAGCCAAAAACATTCAGTACTTC; cdr3_aa: CASSEIGGGLAKNIQYF; d_call: -; clone_size: -; j_call: TRBJ2-4; v_call: TRBV2
cdr3_nt: TGCAGTGCTTTTTGGGGTGGCGAGCAGTACTTC; cdr3_aa: CSAFWGGEQYF; d_call: -; clone_size: -; j_call: TRBJ2-7; v_call: TRBV20-1
cdr3_nt: TGTGCCAGCATGGGGCGTGGGGGGAACGGGTCACCATCCAATAATGAAAAACTGTTTTTT; cdr3_aa: CASMGRGGNGSPSNNEKLFF; d_call: -; clone_size: -; j_call: TRBJ1-4; v_call: TRBV28
cdr3_nt: TGTGCCAGCAGACAAAGCGGGCGCATCGGGGAGACCCAGTACTTC; cdr3_aa: CASRQSGRIGETQYF; d_call: -; clone_size: -; j_call: TRBJ2-5; v_call: TRBV13
cdr3_nt: TGTGCCAGCAGCGTAGAAGTGGGGGGAACTGTGAACACTGAAGCTTTCTTT; cdr3_aa: CASSVEVGGTVNTEAFF; d_call: -; clone_size: -; j_call: TRBJ1-1; v_call: TRBV9
cdr3_nt: TGTGCCAGCAGTCGCCCACAGGATCGGCGCGGCTACACCTTC; cdr3_aa: CASSRPQDRRGYTF; d_call: -; clone_size: -; j_call: TRBJ1-2; v_call: TRBV6-5
cdr3_nt: TGCGCCAGCAGCTGTACGGGGGTTAATTACAATGAGCAGTTCTTC; cdr3_aa: CASSCTGVNYNEQFF; d_call: -; clone_size: -; j_call: TRBJ2-1; v_call: TRBV5-1
cdr3_nt: TGCGCCAGCAGCCAGGGACAGGGTCTCCCTGAAGCTTTCTTT; cdr3_aa: CASSQGQGLPEAFF; d_call: TRBD1; clone_size: -; j_call: TRBJ1-1; v_call: TRBV4-3
cdr3_nt: TGTGCCAGTAGTATGATTTGGGCTATGGGACAGGGTTTGAATGAGCAGTTCTTC; cdr3_aa: CASSMIWAMGQGLNEQFF; d_call: TRBD1; clone_size: -; j_call: TRBJ2-1; v_call: TRBV19
cdr3_nt: TGTGCCAGGACCGGTCCAACAGGGAGAGGGCTATCCTACAATGAGCAGTTCTTC; cdr3_aa: CARTGPTGRGLSYNEQFF; d_call: -; clone_size: -; j_call: TRBJ2-1; v_call: TRBV21-1
cdr3_nt: TGTGCCAGCAGTTCGGACAGAGGCTCTGGGGCCAACGTCCTGACTTTC; cdr3_aa: CASSSDRGSGANVLTF; d_call: -; clone_size: -; j_call: TRBJ2-6; v_call: TRBV6-2/TRBV6-3
cdr3_nt: TGTGCCAGCAGCCCCCGGGACAGACAGAACTATGGCTACACCTTC; cdr3_aa: CASSPRDRQNYGYTF; d_call: TRBD1; clone_size: few; j_call: TRBJ1-2; v_call: TRBV3-1
cdr3_nt: TGTGCCAGCAGTTCAATACGAATGGCCGGTAGCTCCTATAATTCACCCCTCCACTTT; cdr3_aa: CASSSIRMAGSSYNSPLHF; d_call: -; clone_size: -; j_call: TRBJ1-6; v_call: TRBV27
cdr3_nt: TGTGCCAGCAGCCAAGAAGCGGGGGGGCCGGGTTTGCTTCAGAGCCAAGAGACCCAGTACTTC; cdr3_aa: CASSQEAGGPGLLQSQETQYF; d_call: TRBD2; clone_size: many; j_call: TRBJ2-5; v_call: TRBV4-2
cdr3_nt: TGTGCCAGCAGCCAAGACCTAGACTTAAATACGCAGTATTTT; cdr3_aa: CASSQDLDLNTQYF; d_call: -; clone_size: -; j_call: TRBJ2-3; v_call: TRBV14
cdr3_nt: TGTGCCAGCAGGGCGACAGGTTACGAGCAGTACTTC; cdr3_aa: CASRATGYEQYF; d_call: -; clone_size: -; j_call: TRBJ2-7; v_call: TRBV12-3/TRBV12-4
cdr3_nt: TGCGCCAGCACTCATAGGGCCGGGGAAGAGCAGTTCTTC; cdr3_aa: CASTHRAGEEQFF; d_call: -; clone_size: -; j_call: TRBJ2-1; v_call: TRBV5-1
cdr3_nt: TGTGCCAGCAGTGAACTAGCGGGGGACCAAGAGACCCAGTACTTC; cdr3_aa: CASSELAGDQETQYF; d_call: TRBD2; clone_size: few; j_call: TRBJ2-5; v_call: TRBV2
cdr3_nt: TGCAGTGCTGGCGGGGGGGCTTACAATGAGCAGTTCTTC; cdr3_aa: CSAGGGAYNEQFF; d_call: TRBD2; clone_size: -; j_call: TRBJ2-1; v_call: TRBV20-1
cdr3_nt: TGTGCCAGTTTGGCCCGGGGTAGCACAGATACGCAGTATTTT; cdr3_aa: CASLARGSTDTQYF; d_call: -; clone_size: -; j_call: TRBJ2-3; v_call: TRBV5-4
cdr3_nt: TGTGCCAGCAGCTCCCCTTTTGGGCTCGCCTACAATGAGCAGTTCTTC; cdr3_aa: CASSSPFGLAYNEQFF; d_call: -; clone_size: few; j_call: TRBJ2-1; v_call: TRBV7-2
cdr3_nt: TGTGCCAGCAGAGGGGCGGGCCCTAACCAAGAGACCCAGTACTTC; cdr3_aa: CASRGAGPNQETQYF; d_call: -; clone_size: -; j_call: TRBJ2-5; v_call: TRBV27
cdr3_nt: TGTGCCATCCAGGCGGGGACAGGGGGGCACGAGCAGTACTTC; cdr3_aa: CAIQAGTGGHEQYF; d_call: TRBD1; clone_size: -; j_call: TRBJ2-7; v_call: TRBV10-3
cdr3_nt: TGTGCCAGCAGGGTAGCCAAAAACATTCAGTACTTC; cdr3_aa: CASRVAKNIQYF; d_call: -; clone_size: few; j_call: TRBJ2-4; v_call: TRBV2
cdr3_nt: TGTGCCAGCAGCGAGGGGCTCGGGACAGGAGGCTACGAGCAGTACTTC; cdr3_aa: CASSEGLGTGGYEQYF; d_call: TRBD1; clone_size: few; j_call: TRBJ2-7; v_call: TRBV9
cdr3_nt: TGTGCCATCAGTGAGTCGGCAGCACCGACTGAAGCTTTCTTT; cdr3_aa: CAISESAAPTEAFF; d_call: -; clone_size: -; j_call: TRBJ1-1; v_call: TRBV10-3
cdr3_nt: TGCGCCAGCAGCTTGACTGTGGGGGTCGCAGATACGCAGTATTTT; cdr3_aa: CASSLTVGVADTQYF; d_call: -; clone_size: few; j_call: TRBJ2-3; v_call: TRBV5-1
cdr3_nt: TGCAGTGCTAGAGATAGGGGAGGTGACATTCAGTACTTC; cdr3_aa: CSARDRGGDIQYF; d_call: -; clone_size: -; j_call: TRBJ2-4; v_call: TRBV20-1
cdr3_nt: TGTGCCAGCAGCCAACTAGCGGGGGAGGCCTACAATGAGCAGTACTTC; cdr3_aa: CASSQLAGEAYNEQYF; d_call: TRBD2; clone_size: -; j_call: TRBJ2-7; v_call: TRBV7-2
cdr3_nt: TGCAGCGCCAGAGGGACGGTGCGGGACACTGAAGCTTTCTTT; cdr3_aa: CSARGTVRDTEAFF; d_call: -; clone_size: -; j_call: TRBJ1-1; v_call: TRBV29-1
cdr3_nt: TGTGCCAGCAGCTTACGGGGTTTTGCGGGGCCGTCCTACGAGCAGTACTTC; cdr3_aa: CASSLRGFAGPSYEQYF; d_call: -; clone_size: few; j_call: TRBJ2-7; v_call: TRBV11-2
cdr3_nt: TGCAGTGCTAGGGTCCTTGGACAGGGAGCGGGCACTGAAGCTTTCTTT; cdr3_aa: CSARVLGQGAGTEAFF; d_call: TRBD1; clone_size: -; j_call: TRBJ1-1; v_call: TRBV20-1
cdr3_nt: TGCGCCAGCAGCCCGAATTACAGGGAGGTGGGATCACCCCTCCACTTT; cdr3_aa: CASSPNYREVGSPLHF; d_call: -; clone_size: -; j_call: TRBJ1-6; v_call: TRBV4-1
cdr3_nt: TGTGCCAGCAGTTACCCGCCAATCACAGATACGCAGTATTTT; cdr3_aa: CASSYPPITDTQYF; d_call: -; clone_size: few; j_call: TRBJ2-3; v_call: TRBV6-2/TRBV6-3
cdr3_nt: TGTGCCAGCGGGGGCCAGAACCCCTACGAGCAGTACTTC; cdr3_aa: CASGGQNPYEQYF; d_call: -; clone_size: once; j_call: TRBJ2-7; v_call: TRBV28